This TCR beta chain was sequenced for a study of shared clonotypes between healthy human individuals. For the study at large: The composition of the donors was a couple of women and a few men aged 18 to 49.

On this clone: No antigen is known for it.

Assay: immunoSEQ multiplex PCR; the TCRdb copy retains only in-frame clones and omits some. Found here are about 680,000 clones, 73% of them singletons; the top ten hold 1.5% to 2%. The donors were adults (healthy and HIV-negative) with no recent acute infections or vaccinations. From CD4+ cells came CD45RA+ naive and CD45RA-negative memory subsets. Study-wide results and limits: Naive subsets generally exceeded memory subsets in estimated richness.

This CDR3 contains 17 residues. Per germline, CDR1 SNHLY and CDR2 FYNNEI. V lost 4 bases, J lost 4 bases, and 12 bases stayed unmatched. The TCR was taken from a woman under 40 in good health. Sequencing was performed on memory CD4+ T cells sorted from blood. The sample's subset: CD45RA-negative fraction. The V and J genes are TRBV2 and TRBJ2-2; 7 bases are shared with TRBD2. The DNA of the CDR3 is TGTGCCAGCAGTGGCGTTCGGGGCGGGAGATTCACCGGGGAGCTGTTTTTT. This codes for CASSGVRGGRFTGELFF.